This TCR beta chain was found in a study of blood T cell repertoires in COVID-19 (dated by TCRdb to about 2020). Concerning the study at large: Samples covering the acute and convalescent phases of COVID-19 were provided by collaborators in the United States, Italy and Spain. The prospective study material was composed of cDNA or gDNA derived from T cells, B-cell-depleted T cells, or PBMCs. Sample metadata almost always included a de-identified subject ID, COVID-19 status, age in years and sex. HLA class I and class II types, where available, came from metadata supplied by the sample provider rather than from assay-based typing. A freely available public database, intended as a resource for researchers studying the immune response to SARS-CoV-2, is where the repertoires were released. The dataset comprised deeply sampled blood TCRbeta repertoires from subjects exposed to, actively infected with, or recovered from COVID-19. Samples were obtained from the ongoing ImmuneRACE study (first 160 participants) and from about 1,300 subjects provided by 6 global collaborators.

Concerning this clone: Its specific antigen is unknown. Base qualities are not recorded, but no much larger clone differs from it by a single base.

The paper as a whole reports these results and caveats: The quantity of clinical and demographic metadata differed by source and by participant and was supplied without curation.

Enrolling through a virtual design, the prospective study's participants ranged in age from roughly 18 to 100 years and lived across 20 to 30 United States geographic areas. Cohort assignment in the prospective study relied on participant-reported clinical history from a screening survey and a study questionnaire. Recovered participants in ImmuneRACE Cohort 3 were defined as having two consecutive negative NP/OP PCR tests, clearance from a healthcare professional, or resolution of symptoms. In the prospective study, mobile phlebotomists collected whole blood, serum and a nasopharyngeal or oropharyngeal swab from each participant. Participants in the prospective study had the option to provide additional blood draws and questionnaires over an approximately 2-month period. Blood samples from the prospective study were shipped frozen or at room temperature prior to DNA extraction. TCRbeta CDR3 regions were amplified from genomic DNA by means of the immunoSEQ Assay, a bias-controlled multiplex PCR. Regarding the original processing steps: Within the assay, amplification of reference gene primers was used to estimate how many nucleated cells each sample contained. Sequence reads were collapsed and filtered to measure the absolute abundance of every unique TCRbeta CDR3 rearrangement. Productive Simpson clonality was computed per sample as the square root of Simpson's diversity index over productive rearrangements. TCRdb limited this immuneACCESS table to in-frame rearrangements with V and J called. A share of clones is missing; checked studies link under half to unresolved V genes, and the rest is unexplained. D and trimming come from the DNA, and the V and J calls and clone size come from that table. For this sample there are about 200,000 clones; about 87% appear just once. About 1.3% of the sample goes to the ten largest clones.

This TCR was recovered from a man aged 25 to 40 who had recovered from COVID-19. The material sequenced was PBMCs or T cells enriched from blood (not recorded which).

The nucleotide sequence reads TGTGCCAGCAGCACGAGGACTAGCGTCAACAATGAGCAGTTCTTC. Its protein is CASSTRTSVNNEQFF. The chain is assembled from TRBV9 and TRBJ2-1; TRBD2 matches 9 bases in the middle. Reading from cysteine to phenylalanine, the CDR3 counts 15 amino acids. CDR3 DNA only is kept here, 45 bases in frame from base 1. V is cut back by 4 bases and J by 5 bases, with 7 bases in the junction unmatched. The germline V gene sets CDR1 to SGDLS and CDR2 to YYNGEE.